This T cell receptor beta chain emerged from a study of T cell responses to AZD1222 COVID-19 vaccine. Study-level points and caveats: Just a handful of people given AZD1222 tested seropositive at baseline. CD4 TCRs covered the whole spike, strongest at regions 160-218 and 743-854.

CDR3 length: 11 amino acids. Trimming stripped 10 bases from V and 6 bases from J, with 9 bases between. Per the germline V gene, CDR1 is LNHDA and CDR2 is SQIVND (reference sequence). The sample holds one count of this clone. The antigen is unknown. Generated by immunoSEQ multiplex PCR, the TCRdb table keeps only in-frame clones and is missing some. The table shows 100,000 to 150,000 clones, with approximately 91% occurring only once. The sequenced sample was peripheral blood, obtained on day 0 of AZD1222 vaccination. The sequence was collected from an adult in good health. The J gene is TRBJ2-2, the V gene TRBV19; D call uncertain. DNA of the CDR3: TGTGCCACCCTAGAGGCCGGGGAGCTGTTTTTT. This translates into CATLEAGELFF.